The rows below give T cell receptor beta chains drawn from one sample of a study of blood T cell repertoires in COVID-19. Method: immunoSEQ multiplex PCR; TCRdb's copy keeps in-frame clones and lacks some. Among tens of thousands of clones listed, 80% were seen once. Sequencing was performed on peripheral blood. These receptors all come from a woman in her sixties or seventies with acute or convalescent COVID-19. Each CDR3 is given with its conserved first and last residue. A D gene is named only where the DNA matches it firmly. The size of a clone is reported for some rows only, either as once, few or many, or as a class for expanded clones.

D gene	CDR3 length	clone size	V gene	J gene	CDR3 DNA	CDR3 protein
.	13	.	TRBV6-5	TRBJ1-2	TGTGCCAGCAGACCGAGGGGGTCCGCCGGCTACACCTTC	CASRPRGSAGYTF
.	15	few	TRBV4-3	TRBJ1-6	TGCGCCAGCAGCCGCGAAAGCTCCTATAATTCACCCCTCCACTTT	CASSRESSYNSPLHF
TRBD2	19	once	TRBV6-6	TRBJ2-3	TGTGCCAGCAGTCCCAGCGGGGGGGCCAGTATCGGGGCTGCAGATACGCAGTATTTT	CASSPSGGASIGAADTQYF
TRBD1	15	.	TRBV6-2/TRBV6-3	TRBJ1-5	TGTGCCAGCAGTTCACAGGGGATGAAAAATCAGCCCCAGCATTTT	CASSSQGMKNQPQHF
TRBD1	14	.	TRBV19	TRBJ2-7	TGTGCCAGTAGTATATTTGAGGGGGCTGTGGAGCAGTACTTC	CASSIFEGAVEQYF
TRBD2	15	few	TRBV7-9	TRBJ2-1	TGTGCCAGCAGCCCTCCGTCCCGGGGGGGCCATGAGCAGTTCTTC	CASSPPSRGGHEQFF
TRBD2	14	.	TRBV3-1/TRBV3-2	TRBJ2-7	TGTGCCAGCAGTCCCAGCGGGGGGGCCTACGAGCAGTACTTC	CASSPSGGAYEQYF
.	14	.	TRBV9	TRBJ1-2	TGTGCCAGCAGCGAAAGGGGGAAGGGGTATGGCTACACCTTC	CASSERGKGYGYTF
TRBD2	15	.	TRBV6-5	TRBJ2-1	TGTGCCAGCAGCCGCCCCCAGCGGGGACCCGTCGAGCAGTTCTTC	CASSRPQRGPVEQFF
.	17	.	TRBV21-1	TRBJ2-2	TGTGCCAGCAGCAAAAGTTCTCGGGGGGGCCTCACCGGGGAGCTGTTTTTT	CASSKSSRGGLTGELFF
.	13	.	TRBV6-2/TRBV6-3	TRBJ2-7	TGTGCCAGCAGTGCGGGGTCCGGGAACGAGCAGTACTTC	CASSAGSGNEQYF
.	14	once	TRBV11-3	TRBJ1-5	TGTGCCAGCAGCTTAGATCAGAGAGGCCAGCCCCAGCATTTT	CASSLDQRGQPQHF
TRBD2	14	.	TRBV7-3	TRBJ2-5	TGTGCCAGCAGCAAGAGCGGGGTTCAAGAGACCCAGTACTTC	CASSKSGVQETQYF
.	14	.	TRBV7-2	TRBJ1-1	TGTGCCAGCAGATCTCCCCCGGGGAACACTGAAGCTTTCTTT	CASRSPPGNTEAFF
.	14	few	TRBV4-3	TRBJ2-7	TGCGCCAGCAGCCAAGCCGCAGGGGTTATCGAGCAGTACTTC	CASSQAAGVIEQYF
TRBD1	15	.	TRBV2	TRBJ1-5	TGTGCCAGCAGCCGGGACAGGGATAGCAATCAGCCCCAGCATTTT	CASSRDRDSNQPQHF
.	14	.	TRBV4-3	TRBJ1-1	TGCGCCAGCAGCCAAGAGAGCGGGCAGATTGAAGCTTTCTTT	CASSQESGQIEAFF
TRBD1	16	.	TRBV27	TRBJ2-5	TGTGCCAGCAGTTCGCTGCTGCAGGGGGCAGGGGAGACCCAGTACTTC	CASSSLLQGAGETQYF
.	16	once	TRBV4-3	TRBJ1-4	TGCGCCAGCAGCCAAGTTTTGGGCAGGGTTGAGGAAAAACTGTTTTTT	CASSQVLGRVEEKLFF
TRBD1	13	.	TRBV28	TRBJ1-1	TGTGCCAGCGACGACAGGGTGACGGCTGAAGCTTTCTTT	CASDDRVTAEAFF
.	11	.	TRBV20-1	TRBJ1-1	TGCAGTGCTGAAGCGAACACTGAAGCTTTCTTT	CSAEANTEAFF
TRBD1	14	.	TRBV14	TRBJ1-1	TGTGCCAGCAGCCAAGATCGCACAGGGGGTGCAGCTTTCTTT	CASSQDRTGGAAFF
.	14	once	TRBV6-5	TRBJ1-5	TGTGCCAGTACCGGCTACGCGGGCAATCAGCCCCAGCATTTT	CASTGYAGNQPQHF
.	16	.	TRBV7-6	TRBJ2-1	TGTGCCAGCAGTCCTGAGGGGGGGGACCTTTCGTATGAGCAGTTCTTC	CASSPEGGDLSYEQFF
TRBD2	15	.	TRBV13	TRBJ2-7	TGTGCCAGCAGCTTATCTCCGGGGGGGCTCTACGAGCAGTACTTC	CASSLSPGGLYEQYF
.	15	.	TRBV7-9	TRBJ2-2	TGTGCCAGCAGCTTAGGAAGAACCACATATGGGGAGCTGTTTTTT	CASSLGRTTYGELFF
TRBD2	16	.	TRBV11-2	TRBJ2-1	TGTGCCAGCAGCTTAGTCTTCCAGCGGGGGGTCAATGAGCAGTTCTTC	CASSLVFQRGVNEQFF
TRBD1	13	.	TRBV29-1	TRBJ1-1	TGCAGCGTTGTCGGCGACAGGGGCCCTGAAGCTTTCTTT	CSVVGDRGPEAFF
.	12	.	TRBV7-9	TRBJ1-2	TGTGCCAGCAGCCTACTCGGTAGTGGCTACACCTTC	CASSLLGSGYTF
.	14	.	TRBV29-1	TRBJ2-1	TGCAGCGAGTACCGACGGAGCTCCTACAATGAGCAGTTCTTC	CSEYRRSSYNEQFF
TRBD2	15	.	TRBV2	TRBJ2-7	TGTGCCAGCACCCCGAGGAGCGGGGGGGCCTACGAGCAGTACTTC	CASTPRSGGAYEQYF
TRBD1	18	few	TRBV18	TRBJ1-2	TGTGCCAGCTCACCGATGGGGACAGCTCAGGGGGCTAACTATGGCTACACCTTC	CASSPMGTAQGANYGYTF
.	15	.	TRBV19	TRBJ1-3	TGTGCCAGTACCGATGCCACCAGCTCTGGAAACACCATATATTTT	CASTDATSSGNTIYF
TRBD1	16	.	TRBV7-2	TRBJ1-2	TGTGCCAGCAGCTCACCCGGGACAGCTATTAACTATGGCTACACCTTC	CASSSPGTAINYGYTF
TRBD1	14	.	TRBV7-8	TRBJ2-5	TGTGCCAGCAGCTCGACAGGGAATCAAGAGACCCAGTACTTC	CASSSTGNQETQYF
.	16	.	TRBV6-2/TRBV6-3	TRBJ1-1	TGTGCCAGCAGTTACAAGAGGGAAGGAGTGAACACTGAAGCTTTCTTT	CASSYKREGVNTEAFF
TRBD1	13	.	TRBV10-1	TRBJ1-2	TGCGCCAGCAGTGGGCGACAGGGCGGCGGCTACACCTTC	CASSGRQGGGYTF
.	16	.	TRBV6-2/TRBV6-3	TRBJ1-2	TGTGCCAGCAGTCCGGACAGCTACTCCTTGACCTATGGCTACACCTTC	CASSPDSYSLTYGYTF